Reported below is one TCR beta chain. This entry comes from a study of blood T cell repertoires in COVID-19. Turning to the study itself: Samples of COVID-19 (acute and convalescent) were obtained from the United States, Italy and Spain.

Original data processing: Reference gene primer amplification gave estimated nucleated cell counts. Libraries were prepared by immunoSEQ multiplex PCR; TCRdb keeps only in-frame clonotypes and omits some of them. D and trimming come from the DNA, and the V and J calls and clone size come from that table. This table holds around 200,000 clones, 80% to 85% found once. Seattle enrolled patients during active infection and tracked them longitudinally. V was trimmed by 4 bases and J by 4 bases, leaving 8 bases between them. Germline-derived CDR1 and CDR2 are SGHTA and FQGNSA. CDR3 length equals 13 residues.

This TCR came from a woman aged 65 to 85 with COVID-19, enrolled during active disease. The sequencing input was peripheral blood. The chain recombines TRBV7-2 with TRBJ2-1; weak D call: TRBD1 (5 bases). For the CDR3, the DNA is TGTGCCAGCAGCTCACGACAGTACAATGAGCAGTTCTTC. This encodes CASSSRQYNEQFF.